This TCR beta chain was observed in a study of tumor-infiltrating lymphocytes in primary liver carcinoma. Overall study results and limits: Tumors carried a top-250-clone fraction significantly exceeding that of blood (p = 0.039).

Unsorted bulk tissue, about 18-32 mg of it, served as the source for co-extraction of RNA and DNA. The count of this clonotype is one. Its antigen is undetermined. CDR1 and CDR2 from the germline V gene are SQVTM and ANQGSEA. The CDR3 runs to 14 residues. Trimming took off 7 bases at V and 3 bases at J, with 18 bases between the two ends. Researchers generated TCR beta cDNA from about 500 ng of total RNA, relying on a constant-region primer. Three-round nested multiplex PCR performed with slightly modified ARM-PCR produced the TCR beta libraries. The opening two PCR rounds, ten to eleven cycles each, paired TRBV1-TRBV30 forward primers with a C-beta reverse primer. MiXCR, run by TCRdb on the multiplex PCR reads, gives a single entry per CDR3 protein. The sample lists roughly 100,000 distinct CDR3 sequences, roughly 85% occurring once.

This chain joins TRBV29-1 and TRBJ1-1, with D possibly TRBD1 on 5 matching bases. This receptor was identified in a man aged 40-50 years with primary liver carcinoma and hepatitis B virus infection. Sample: liver tumor tissue from sampling region 3. The sample's subset: tumor region T3, left-lateral pole. The CDR3 spells CSDRWGGEDTEAFF. The CDR3 region has the DNA TGCAGCGACCGCTGGGGGGGGGAGGACACTGAAGCTTTCTTT.